The T cell receptor beta chain under discussion was sequenced for a study of cytomegalovirus exposure and HLA in healthy donors. Comments on this clone: As yet, its antigen is unknown.

General study findings and limits: Most sequenced TCRs were rare (though some public TCRs occurred in many donors).

The validation cohort, a group of 120 subjects, included the donors and was separate from the approximately 680-subject first cohort. Sequencing was performed with immunoSEQ multiplex PCR; in TCRdb, only in-frame clones are kept and a portion is missing. Of about 310,000 clones listed, roughly 86% are singletons. Germline values: CDR1 SGHTS, CDR2 YDEGEE. V lost 5 bases and J 5 bases, leaving 20 bases between the germline ends. CDR3 length: 16 amino acids. The chain has TRBV5-8 and TRBJ2-1; D may be TRBD2 (7 bases). Material: PBMCs. The source is a man aged 25 to 40 in good health and CMV-seronegative. The CDR3 reads CASRAYGGAYNNEQFF. The CDR3 nucleotides read TGTGCCAGCAGAGCGTATGGGGGGGCCTATAACAATGAGCAGTTCTTC.